This T cell receptor beta chain originates from a study of cytomegalovirus exposure and HLA in healthy donors. Study in general: HLA-typed donors were the source of around 85 million unique TCRs held in an early data release.

The PCR ran on 60 Vbeta and 13 Jbeta primers. How the authors handled the data: In a later analysis, of some 80 million unique beta chains, around 9.9 million appeared in at least two donors. Sequencing used immunoSEQ multiplex PCR; TCRdb keeps in-frame clones, though not all of them. V, J and clone size were drawn from that table, and D and trimming were deduced from the DNA. The sample holds 150,000 to 200,000 clones, more than 75% seen once. The TCR comes from a woman in her forties in good health and CMV-seronegative. Material for sequencing was PBMCs.

CDR3 in DNA: TGTGCCAGCCGACCCTCGACAGGGACAAACACTGAAGCTTTCTTT. It encodes CASRPSTGTNTEAFF. The chain carries TRBV2 and TRBJ1-1; 7 nucleotides agree with TRBD1. Germline CDR1 reads SNHLY; CDR2 reads FYNNEI. This CDR3 contains 15 residues. V dropped 8 bases and J dropped 2; count of bases not matched to a gene: 11.